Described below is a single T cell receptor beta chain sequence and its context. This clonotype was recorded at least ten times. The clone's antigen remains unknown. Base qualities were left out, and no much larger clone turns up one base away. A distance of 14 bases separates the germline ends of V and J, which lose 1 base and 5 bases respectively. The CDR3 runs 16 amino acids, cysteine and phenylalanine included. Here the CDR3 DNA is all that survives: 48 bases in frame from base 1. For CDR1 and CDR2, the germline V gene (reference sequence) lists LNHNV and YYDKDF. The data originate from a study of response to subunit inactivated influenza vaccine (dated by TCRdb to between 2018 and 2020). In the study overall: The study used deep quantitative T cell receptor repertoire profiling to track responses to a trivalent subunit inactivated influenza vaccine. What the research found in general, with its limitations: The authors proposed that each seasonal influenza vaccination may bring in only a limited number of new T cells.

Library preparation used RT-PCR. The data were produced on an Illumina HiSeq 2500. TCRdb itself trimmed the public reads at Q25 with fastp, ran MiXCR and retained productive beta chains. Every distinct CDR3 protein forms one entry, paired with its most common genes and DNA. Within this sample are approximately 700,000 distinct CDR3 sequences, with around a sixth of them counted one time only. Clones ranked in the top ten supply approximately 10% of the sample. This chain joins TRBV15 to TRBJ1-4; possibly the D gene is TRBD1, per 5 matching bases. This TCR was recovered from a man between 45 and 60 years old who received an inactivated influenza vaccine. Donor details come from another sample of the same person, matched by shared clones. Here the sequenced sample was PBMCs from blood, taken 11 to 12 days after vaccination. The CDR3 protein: CATSRGSGPPNEKLFF. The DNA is TGTGCCACCAGCAGAGGATCGGGACCGCCAAATGAAAAACTGTTTTTT.